This TCR beta chain was recovered during a study of T cells in women clearing cervical HPV infection. Turning to the study itself: Case blood was drawn when the lesion was first found; control blood after infection became undetectable.

Each participant carried one incident cervical HPV16 infection only. Clones were sequenced by immunoSEQ multiplex PCR, and TCRdb holds only the in-frame ones, with some missing. The sample holds more than 30,000 clones. Study findings and constraints: It is unknown whether associations predate infection; no effector/memory or HPV-specific sorting. Controls had more TRBV6-7 (0.16%) than cases (approximately 0.11%).

V was cut by 4 bases and J by 6 bases, with 19 bases left in between. Germline values: CDR1 MGHRA, CDR2 YSYEKL. The CDR3 totals 15 residues. As to this clone: The antigen remains unidentified. Coverage ceases 3 residues before the CDR3 finishes, and the germline J gene fills in the end.

Material: blood buffy coat. V gene TRBV4-1 combines with J gene TRBJ2-7; D perhaps matches TRBD2 (6 bases). The clonotype comes from a woman aged 18 to 75 with a cervical HPV16 infection that either progressed to CIN3+ or cleared (not recorded which). CDR3 sequence: CASSRDFSIGGEQYF. Incomplete CDR3 DNA: TGCGCCAGCAGCCGAGACTTTAGTATCGGGGGCGAG.